The clone carrying this T cell receptor (beta chain) was seen a handful of times. Its specificity is not known. This specimen comes from a study of PD-1 blockade in mismatch repair-deficient tumors. Study information: All were previously treated, progressing patients with approximately 12 mismatch repair-deficient cancer types. Study-level results: Tumor-resident clones, often absent from pretreatment blood, expanded after pembrolizumab and then contracted.

CDR3 size: 12 residues. Germline CDR1 reads SGHDT; CDR2 reads YYEEEE. Trimming removed 3 bases from V and 6 bases from J, with 9 bases in between. TCRdb's copy holds only in-frame clones and misses some; the assay was immunoSEQ multiplex PCR. The table records tens of thousands of clones, around 85% of them present only once. PCR or immunohistochemistry showed mismatch repair deficiency in every enrolled patient. The TCR-sequenced patients were a few responders to pembrolizumab. Material: peripheral blood, obtained 12 weeks after starting pembrolizumab. The receptor was isolated from an adult with mismatch repair-deficient cancer. The V call is TRBV5-6, the J call TRBJ1-1, with no clear D. CDR3 loop: CASSSPRAEAFF. In DNA form, the CDR3 reads TGTGCCAGCAGCTCCCCTAGAGCTGAAGCTTTCTTT. Full variable domain (missing parts from reference TRBV5-6 and TRBJ1-1): DAGVTQSPTHLIKTRGQQVTLRCSPKSGHDTVSWYQQALGQGPQFIFQYYEEEERQRGNFPDRFSGHQFPNYSSELNVNALLLGDSALYLCASSSPRAEAFFGQGTRLTVV.